This T cell receptor beta chain emerged from a study of T cell responses to AZD1222 COVID-19 vaccine. J gave up 9 bases and V 7 bases, and 5 bases lay outside the gene matches. Germline assignment: CDR1 MDHEN and CDR2 SYDVKM. The CDR3 extends over 13 amino acids. Study-wide results and limits: Only six or seven AZD1222 recipients were seropositive at baseline. A rise in Spike-specific TCR breadth and depth followed two AZD1222 doses. White British donors predominated, females outnumbered males, and clonal diversity was possibly underestimated.

Concerning this clone itself: Its matching antigen is unknown.

Sequencing was performed with immunoSEQ multiplex PCR; in TCRdb, only in-frame clones are kept and a portion is missing. The sample contains around 70,000 clones, 88% of which appear only once. Sequencing was performed on peripheral blood, taken 28 days after the second dose of the MenACWY control vaccine. This chain links TRBV28 with TRBJ1-6; 8 bases are a match to TRBD1. This clonotype originated in an adult who received the MenACWY meningococcal vaccine as a control. CDR3 protein: CASIRRGLSPLHF. Here the CDR3 DNA reads TGTGCCAGCATCCGCAGGGGGCTTTCACCCCTCCACTTT.